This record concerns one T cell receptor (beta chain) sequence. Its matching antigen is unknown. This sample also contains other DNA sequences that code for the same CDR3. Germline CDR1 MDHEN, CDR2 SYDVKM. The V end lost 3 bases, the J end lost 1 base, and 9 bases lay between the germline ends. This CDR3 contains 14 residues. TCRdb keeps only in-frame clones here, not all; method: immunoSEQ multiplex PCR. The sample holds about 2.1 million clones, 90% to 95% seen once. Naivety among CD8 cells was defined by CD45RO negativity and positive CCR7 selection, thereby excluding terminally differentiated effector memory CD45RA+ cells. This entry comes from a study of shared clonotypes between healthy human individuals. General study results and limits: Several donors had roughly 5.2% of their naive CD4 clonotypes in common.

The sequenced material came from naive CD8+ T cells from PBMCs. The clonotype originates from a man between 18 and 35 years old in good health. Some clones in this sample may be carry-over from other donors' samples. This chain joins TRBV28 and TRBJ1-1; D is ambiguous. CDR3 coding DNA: TGTGCCAGCAGTTTTCTGGTGGAGAACACTGAAGCTTTCTTT. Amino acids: CASSFLVENTEAFF.